This T cell receptor (beta chain) was observed in a study of cytomegalovirus exposure and HLA in healthy donors. About the study: The early release's HLA-typed donors yielded some 85 million unique TCRs.

A multiplex PCR was run with 60 Vbeta primers and 13 Jbeta primers. TCRdb's copy holds only in-frame clones and misses some; the assay was immunoSEQ multiplex PCR. Its table records about 33,000 clones. Regarding this clone: Its target is unknown.

Study findings and constraints: Confirmation was obtained in vitro that a few CMV-associated chains are specific for CMV antigens. TCR beta chain V- and J-gene trimming was linked, in a later analysis, to a missense variant in DCLRE1C.

It was healthy bone marrow donors who served as donors. This CDR3 is 15 amino acids long. Germline CDR1 SGDLS, CDR2 YYNGEE. Trimming cost V 4 bases and J 9 bases, with 22 bases left between them. This TCR came from a woman aged 40 to 49 in good health and CMV-seropositive. Sample: PBMCs. The chain combines TRBV9 with TRBJ2-5; possible D gene TRBD1, 6 bases. The CDR3 bases are TGTGCCAGCAGCCCTCGGACAGAAATGGGGTGGGCCCAGTACTTC. Protein sequence: CASSPRTEMGWAQYF.